The clone carrying this T cell receptor beta chain appeared once. This specimen belongs to a study of technical replicates of blood from a handful of donors. Germline CDR1 reads KGHSH; CDR2 reads LQKENI. This CDR3 comprises 15 residues. The V and J ends lost 2 bases and 7 bases respectively, with 17 bases between them. Method: immunoSEQ multiplex PCR; TCRdb's copy keeps in-frame clones and lacks some. The sample lists tens of thousands of clones, roughly 94% seen once, with about 0.25% in the top ten. The sample comprised T cells isolated from PBMCs. The chain carries TRBV18 and TRBJ1-2; D unresolved. This clonotype was obtained from a human donor in good health. The CDR3 DNA sequence: TGTGCCAGCTCACCAGTCGAGGGTGTGATAGCTGGCTACACCTTC. Amino acid sequence: CASSPVEGVIAGYTF.